Listed here are 11 T cell receptor beta chains from one sample, sequenced in a study of T cells in localized non-small cell lung cancer. Libraries were prepared by immunoSEQ multiplex PCR; TCRdb keeps only in-frame clonotypes and omits some of them. This table has over a thousand clones, approximately 21% appearing once. The specimen comprised normal lung tissue next to the tumor, sampled before any cancer treatment. The receptor source for this set is a male donor aged 60 or older with stage III lung adenocarcinoma.

The V and J genes are TRBV19 and TRBJ1-1; D gene ambiguous. Germline V gene data show CDR1 as LNHDA and CDR2 as SQIVND (reference sequence). The CDR3 is made up of 14 amino acids. V dropped 3 bases and J dropped 0 bases, with 8 bases sitting between them. CDR3 loop: CASSMGRLNTEAFF. CDR3 nucleotide sequence: TGTGCCAGTAGTATGGGCAGATTGAACACTGAAGCTTTCTTT.

This clone has more than one count but fewer than ten. The chain employs TRBV11-3 and TRBJ2-3, with TRBD2 matching over 14 bases. The CDR3 spans 17 residues. Germline V lookup: CDR1 SGHNT, CDR2 YENEEA. The V gene end was trimmed by 0 bases and the J gene end by 6 bases; junction bases not matched to a gene: 5. The CDR3 DNA reads TGTGCCAGCAGCTTAGAGGGACTAGCGGGAGTGGGTGATACGCAGTATTTT. As protein: CASSLEGLAGVGDTQYF.

The chain employs TRBV12-5 and TRBJ2-3; 9 nucleotides line up with TRBD1. Per germline, CDR1 LGHNT and CDR2 FRNRAP. This CDR3 has 14 amino acids. The DNA for the CDR3 is TGTGCCAGCGGGGTGGGACAGGGTGCCGATACGCAGTATTTT. Its protein is CASGVGQGADTQYF.

This chain joins TRBV5-1 and TRBJ2-1, with 10 bases that match TRBD2. CDR1 is SGHRS and CDR2 is YFSETQ in the germline V gene. This CDR3 has 19 residues. Trimming took 4 bases from V and 0 from J; bases not matched to a gene: 13. The CDR3 loop is CASSHLAGGITSSYNEQFF. CDR3 DNA sequence: TGCGCCAGCAGCCACTTAGCGGGGGGTATTACGAGCTCCTACAATGAGCAGTTCTTC.

The sample holds one count of this clone. This rearrangement joins TRBV5-1 to TRBJ1-1; no clear D gene. Trimming pared 4 bases from V and 5 bases from J, leaving 15 bases between. CDR1 and CDR2 (germline): SGHRS, YFSETQ. The CDR3 covers 14 residues. The CDR3 DNA reads as TGCGCCAGCAGCCCTACGATGGGCCAGACTGAAGCTTTCTTT. Protein: CASSPTMGQTEAFF.

This clone was seen a handful of times. V gene TRBV6-8 combines with J gene TRBJ1-4, with TRBD1 matching over 8 bases. The trim removed 2 bases at V and 8 bases at J, leaving 1 base unmatched. This CDR3 contains 13 residues. Looked up from germline, CDR1 is MNHGY and CDR2 is SAAAGT. CDR3 coding DNA: TGTGCCAGCAGTTACGGGACAGGCGAAAAACTGTTTTTT. It is translated as CASSYGTGEKLFF.

The genes are TRBV6-1 and TRBJ2-1; D is possibly TRBD2 (6 bases). V was clipped by 0 bases and J by 4 bases, with 13 bases between them. CDR3 size: 16 residues. Germline values: CDR1 MNHNS, CDR2 SASEGT. The CDR3 sequence: CASSEARRGEYNEQFF. CDR3 coding DNA: TGTGCCAGCAGTGAAGCGCGGCGGGGAGAATACAATGAGCAGTTCTTC.

In DNA, the CDR3 is TGTGCCAGCAGCTTAGGAGGGGGAATAACTGTGGACACTGAAGCTTTCTTT. The encoded protein is CASSLGGGITVDTEAFF. The V gene is TRBV11-3, the J gene TRBJ1-1; weak D call: TRBD1 (6 bases). Germline loops: CDR1 SGHNT, CDR2 YENEEA. V lost 1 base, J lost 3 bases, and 18 bases lay in between. The length of the CDR3 is 17 residues.

This clone came up a few times. The chain employs TRBV6-8 and TRBJ2-3; TRBD2 matches 12 bases. Germline CDR1 reads MNHGY; CDR2 reads SAAAGT. V lost 5 bases, J lost 4 bases, and 4 bases stayed unmatched. The CDR3 has 15 amino acids. The CDR3 coding sequence is TGTGCCAGCAGTGACCGACTAGCGGGAGCAGATACGCAGTATTTT. It codes for CASSDRLAGADTQYF.

The chain couples TRBV5-1 to TRBJ2-7; TRBD2 matches at 7 bases. CDR3 length: 14 residues. Germline V lookup: CDR1 SGHRS, CDR2 YFSETQ. Trimming removed 4 bases from V and 2 bases from J; junction bases left unmatched: 6. CDR3 DNA sequence: TGCGCCAGCAGCAGGGAGGGCGGGGCCTACGAGCAGTACTTC. This gives the protein CASSREGGAYEQYF.

This rearrangement joins TRBV19 to TRBJ1-2; no reliable D call. This CDR3 contains 13 residues. Germline values: CDR1 LNHDA, CDR2 SQIVND (reference sequence). V lost 3 bases and J 2 bases, leaving 7 bases between the germline ends. CDR3 coding DNA: TGTGCCAGTAGTATGGACGGGAACTATGGCTACACCTTC. It encodes CASSMDGNYGYTF.